This T cell receptor beta chain came from a study of human T cells and chemical hapten exposure. This clonotype showed up just a few times. Its cognate antigen is unknown. General observations from the study: The number of TCRs above 1 in 1000 frequency did not change after DPC sensitization.

Library preparation tagged each individual cDNA molecule with a unique molecular identifier. Original methodology: Sample TCR counts, which ranged from about 20,000 to 690,600, had a median of approximately 100,000. TCRdb recomputed calls from the 5' RACE reads with MiXCR, one row per CDR3 protein. The V and J calls follow TCRdb's processing rather than the paper's. The sample comprises 110,000 or so distinct CDR3 sequences, approximately 20% of which are singletons, and around 2.7% rests with the top ten. The CDR3 runs 16 residues. V shed 5 bases and J 5 bases; nucleotides not matched to a gene: 8. Germline CDR1 is SGHTA and CDR2 is FQGNSA. RNA extraction used unfractionated whole blood as the source of total RNA.

The J gene is TRBJ2-3, the V gene TRBV7-2; 12 bases align to TRBD2. The sequence came from a human donor in good health. CDR3 DNA sequence: TGTGCCAGCAGCCGAGAGGCTAGCGGGGGGGGAGATACGCAGTATTTT. This translates into CASSREASGGGDTQYF.